The clone carrying this T cell receptor beta chain came up many times. Its matching antigen is unknown. By quantitative 5'-RACE with molecular barcodes, the TCR beta libraries were made. TCRdb passed the 5' RACE reads through MiXCR, listing each CDR3 protein once. This sample has fewer than 350,000 distinct CDR3 sequences, with approximately 10% found just once. V gave up 3 bases and J gave up 6 bases, with 6 bases separating them. The germline CDR1 and CDR2 sequences are LGHDT and YNNKEL (reference sequence). This CDR3 contains 12 residues. The sample belongs to a study of CD8 T cells in ankylosing spondylitis. General observations from the study: As reported, disease-linked clones showed significant enrichment in matched ankylosing spondylitis synovial fluid. The study identified a TCR beta motif of about eight highly homologous variants that appeared characteristic of ankylosing spondylitis blood. Reactive arthritis synovial fluid and blood previously showed some of these motif variants.

The receptor was derived from a female donor with ankylosing spondylitis or in good health (not recorded which). The chain is built from TRBV3-1 and TRBJ2-4; D perhaps matches TRBD2 (5 bases). Sequencing was performed on blood, either unsorted or a sorted T cell fraction (not recorded which). In nucleotides, the CDR3 is TGTGCCAGCAGCCAGGCGGGAAACATTCAGTACTTC. Translating it yields CASSQAGNIQYF.